These T cell receptor beta chains were read from a single sample in a study of blood T cell repertoires in COVID-19. TCRdb keeps only in-frame clones here, not all; method: immunoSEQ multiplex PCR. Among around 190,000 clones listed, roughly 77% were seen once. The sequenced material came from peripheral blood. These TCRs come from a woman aged 40 to 55 with COVID-19, enrolled during active disease. CDR3s include the opening cysteine and the closing phenylalanine or tryptophan. D genes are given only for firm matches. Not every row has a clone size; where given, it reads once, few, many or a size class.

clone_size,d_call,j_call,v_call,cdr3_nt,cdr3_aa
NA,NA,TRBJ1-2,TRBV18,TGTGCCAGCTCACCCCTACTCCTCGCCGGGGAGGTCGGCGGCTACACCTTC,CASSPLLLAGEVGGYTF
NA,NA,TRBJ1-1,TRBV7-9,TGTGCCAGCAGCCCCCCGGTCACTGAAGCTTTCTTT,CASSPPVTEAFF
NA,TRBD1,TRBJ2-7,TRBV5-1,TGCGCCAGCACCAGGGGCCCCTCGGGGACAGGGGTTGAGGAGCAGTACTTC,CASTRGPSGTGVEEQYF
NA,NA,TRBJ2-2,TRBV9,TGTGCCAGCAGCGTACAGGGTGAGAACACCGGGGAGCTGTTTTTT,CASSVQGENTGELFF
NA,NA,TRBJ1-2,TRBV7-2,TGTGCCAGCAGCCCCCGCCGGACAGATTCGTATGGCTACACCTTC,CASSPRRTDSYGYTF
once,NA,TRBJ2-1,TRBV27,TGTGCCAGCAGTCCCCCCATACTCCTTTCCTACAATGAGCAGTTCTTC,CASSPPILLSYNEQFF
once,TRBD2,TRBJ2-1,TRBV20-1,TGCAGTGCTTCCACCGGGGGGGGGCAGTTCTTC,CSASTGGGQFF
NA,TRBD2,TRBJ2-3,TRBV27,TGTGCCAGCAGTTTACGGGAGGGATACGATACGCAGTATTTT,CASSLREGYDTQYF
once,NA,TRBJ1-6,TRBV5-1,TGCGCCAGCAGCGACAGCAATGATTCACCCCTCCACTTT,CASSDSNDSPLHF
few,NA,TRBJ2-1,TRBV5-5,TGTGCCAGCAGCTCCGTTCTAGGGGGTTACAATGAGCAGTTCTTC,CASSSVLGGYNEQFF
NA,TRBD2,TRBJ2-1,TRBV2,TGTGCCAGCAGTGGACTAGCGGTCCACAATGAGCAGTTCTTC,CASSGLAVHNEQFF
NA,NA,TRBJ1-1,TRBV6-5,TGTGCCAGCAGTTACATTGGGGGCGACACTGAAGCTTTCTTT,CASSYIGGDTEAFF
NA,NA,TRBJ1-4,TRBV2,TGTGCCAGCAGTGTTGAGGCAGCCGCAACTAATGAAAAACTGTTTTTT,CASSVEAAATNEKLFF
NA,NA,TRBJ2-3,TRBV3-1/TRBV3-2,TGTGCCAGCAGCCAGGATCTTGGGGGGGCCTCGGATACGCAGTATTTT,CASSQDLGGASDTQYF
many,TRBD1,TRBJ2-2,TRBV11-1,TGTGCCAGCGGACAGGCGAACACCGGGGAGCTGTTTTTT,CASGQANTGELFF
NA,NA,TRBJ2-5,TRBV9,TGTGCCAGCAGCGTAGAAAGCGAGGGGACCCAGTACTTC,CASSVESEGTQYF
medium-sized,TRBD1,TRBJ1-6,TRBV27,TGTGCCAGCAGTTTAAGCGGGACAGGGTTGCATTCACCCCTCCACTTT,CASSLSGTGLHSPLHF
NA,TRBD2,TRBJ2-7,TRBV4-1,TGCGCCAGCAGCCAAGATTGGGTAGCGGGTGTGCGCGAGCAGTACTTC,CASSQDWVAGVREQYF
NA,TRBD2,TRBJ2-7,TRBV6-1,TGTGCCAGCAGTGAATCGGCTAGCGGACTATACGAGCAGTACTTC,CASSESASGLYEQYF
NA,NA,TRBJ2-3,TRBV5-1,TGCGCCAGCAGCCCGACTACAGATACGCAGTATTTT,CASSPTTDTQYF
NA,NA,TRBJ1-4,TRBV5-1,TGCGCCAGCAGCCTGACAGGCGTTGCAACTAATGAAAAACTGTTTTTT,CASSLTGVATNEKLFF
NA,NA,TRBJ1-1,TRBV30,TGTGCCTGGAGTGTACGGGTTATGAACACTGAAGCTTTCTTT,CAWSVRVMNTEAFF
NA,TRBD1,TRBJ1-1,TRBV5-1,TGCGCCAGCAGCTTCACAGGGGCGGGAAACACTGAAGCTTTCTTT,CASSFTGAGNTEAFF
NA,TRBD2,TRBJ2-2,TRBV2,TGTGCCAGCGGGACTAGCGGGAGAAGGAACACCGGGGAGCTGTTTTTT,CASGTSGRRNTGELFF
NA,NA,TRBJ1-4,TRBV7-8,TGTGCCAGCAGCTTAGGACAGGTCCGGGATGAAAAACTGTTTTTT,CASSLGQVRDEKLFF
few,NA,TRBJ2-7,TRBV6-6,TGTGCCAGCAGTCACGGTGGTTACTACGAGCAGTACTTC,CASSHGGYYEQYF
NA,NA,TRBJ1-1,TRBV5-1,TGCGCCAGCAGCTTGGGCAGGAACACTGAAGCTTTCTTT,CASSLGRNTEAFF
NA,TRBD1,TRBJ1-1,TRBV4-2,TGTGCCAGCAGCCAAGACCGAGACAGGGTTCCAAACACTGAAGCTTTCTTT,CASSQDRDRVPNTEAFF
NA,NA,TRBJ2-7,TRBV19,TGTGCCAGTAGTGGCAGGGGAACCTACGAGCAGTACTTC,CASSGRGTYEQYF
NA,TRBD1,TRBJ2-7,TRBV7-3,TGTGCCAGCAGCTTAACGCCCGGGACAGCGCGGGAGCAGTACTTC,CASSLTPGTAREQYF
NA,NA,TRBJ1-1,TRBV19,TGTGCCAGTAGTGAGGACAGAGACCTATCGAACACTGAAGCTTTCTTT,CASSEDRDLSNTEAFF
NA,TRBD2,TRBJ2-7,TRBV25-1,TGTGCCAGCACGTATAGCGGGGCCTACGAGCAGTACTTC,CASTYSGAYEQYF
NA,TRBD1,TRBJ2-7,TRBV29-1,TGCAGCGTTGACGGAGGGGGACAGGGACCCTACGAGCAGTACTTC,CSVDGGGQGPYEQYF
many,TRBD2,TRBJ2-5,TRBV18,TGTGCCAGCTCACCCCCGGGACTAGCGGGGGACAGAGAGACCCAGTACTTC,CASSPPGLAGDRETQYF
NA,NA,TRBJ2-3,TRBV6-5,TGTGCCAGCAGTTACTCGCGCGGGACCTACACAGATACGCAGTATTTT,CASSYSRGTYTDTQYF
few,TRBD2,TRBJ2-5,TRBV6-6,TGTGCCAGCAGTCGTCGGCTAGCGGGGGGGCCGGGAGAGACCCAGTACTTC,CASSRRLAGGPGETQYF
NA,TRBD1,TRBJ1-2,TRBV12-5,TGTGCTAGTGGTGCCGGACAGGGGGCGCATCTAAATGGCTACACCTTC,CASGAGQGAHLNGYTF
NA,TRBD1,TRBJ1-2,TRBV7-2,TGTGCCAGCAGCTTAGCGCGACAGGGCGCTGGCTATGGCTACACCTTC,CASSLARQGAGYGYTF
NA,NA,TRBJ2-2,TRBV6-1,TGTGCCAGCAGTGATACCCAAGCCACCGGGGAGCTGTTTTTT,CASSDTQATGELFF
NA,NA,TRBJ1-1,TRBV10-1,TGCGCCAGCAGTGAATACGCCGGGGGGGAATACCCGAACACTGAAGCTTTCTTT,CASSEYAGGEYPNTEAFF
NA,NA,TRBJ2-3,TRBV4-2,TGTGCCAGCAGCCAATACTATGTTGCGGAGATCACAGATACGCAGTATTTT,CASSQYYVAEITDTQYF
once,NA,TRBJ1-4,TRBV6-5,TGTGCCACCTCACAGGGACTAGCAGAAAAACTGTTTTTT,CATSQGLAEKLFF
NA,TRBD2,TRBJ2-3,TRBV4-2,TGTGCCAGCAGCCTCTCTAGCGGGGGGTTCACAGATACGCAGTATTTT,CASSLSSGGFTDTQYF
medium-sized,TRBD2,TRBJ2-7,TRBV3-1/TRBV3-2,TGTGCCAGCAGCCAAGAAAGGATAGCGGGATATCAAGGCGAGCAGTACTTC,CASSQERIAGYQGEQYF
NA,TRBD2,TRBJ2-1,TRBV7-9,TGTGCCAGCGGGACTAGCGGGGCCCACAATGAGCAGTTCTTC,CASGTSGAHNEQFF
few,NA,TRBJ2-7,TRBV30,TGTGCCTGGAGTGGCAGCTACGAGCAGTACTTC,CAWSGSYEQYF
NA,NA,TRBJ1-2,TRBV6-5,TGTGCCAGCAGTTACACCGCAGCTAACTATGGCTACACCTTC,CASSYTAANYGYTF
NA,TRBD1,TRBJ1-1,TRBV11-2,TGTGCCAGCAGCTTAAAACAGGGGAGCACTGAAGCTTTCTTT,CASSLKQGSTEAFF
once,NA,TRBJ1-2,TRBV9,TGTGCCAGCAGCGTAGAGGGGTCATCTTTCCGCGGCTACACCTTC,CASSVEGSSFRGYTF